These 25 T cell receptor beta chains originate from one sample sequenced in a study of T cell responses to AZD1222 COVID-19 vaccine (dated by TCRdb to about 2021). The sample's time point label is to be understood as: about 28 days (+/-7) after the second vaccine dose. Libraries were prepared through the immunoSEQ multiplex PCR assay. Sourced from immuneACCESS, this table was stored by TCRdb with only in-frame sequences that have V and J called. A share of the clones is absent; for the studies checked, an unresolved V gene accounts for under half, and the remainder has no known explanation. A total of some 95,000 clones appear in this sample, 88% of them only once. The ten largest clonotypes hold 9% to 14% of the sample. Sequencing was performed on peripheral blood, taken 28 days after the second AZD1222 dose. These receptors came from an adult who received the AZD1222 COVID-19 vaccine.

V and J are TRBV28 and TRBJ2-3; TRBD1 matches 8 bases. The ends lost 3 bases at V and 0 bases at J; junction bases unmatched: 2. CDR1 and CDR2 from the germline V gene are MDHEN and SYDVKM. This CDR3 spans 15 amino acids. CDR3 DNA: TGTGCCAGCAGTTTGACAGGGGTTAGCACAGATACGCAGTATTTT. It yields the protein CASSLTGVSTDTQYF.

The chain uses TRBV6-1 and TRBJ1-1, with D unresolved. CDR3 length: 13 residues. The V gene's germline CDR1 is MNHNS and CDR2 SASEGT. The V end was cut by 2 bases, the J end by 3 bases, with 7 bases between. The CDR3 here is CASSETRDTEAFF. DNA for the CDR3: TGTGCCAGCAGTGAAACAAGGGACACTGAAGCTTTCTTT.

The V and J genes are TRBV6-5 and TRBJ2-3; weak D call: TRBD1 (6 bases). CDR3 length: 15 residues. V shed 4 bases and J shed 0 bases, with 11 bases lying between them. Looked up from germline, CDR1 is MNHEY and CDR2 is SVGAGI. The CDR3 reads CASSSPGASTDTQYF. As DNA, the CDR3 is TGTGCCAGCAGTTCCCCAGGGGCTAGCACAGATACGCAGTATTTT.

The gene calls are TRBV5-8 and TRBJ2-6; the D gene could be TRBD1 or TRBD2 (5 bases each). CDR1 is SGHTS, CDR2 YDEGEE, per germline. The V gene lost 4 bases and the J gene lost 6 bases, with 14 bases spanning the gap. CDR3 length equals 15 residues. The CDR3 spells CASSPRGEKANVLTF. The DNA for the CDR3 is TGTGCCAGCAGCCCAAGGGGAGAAAAGGCCAACGTCCTGACTTTC.

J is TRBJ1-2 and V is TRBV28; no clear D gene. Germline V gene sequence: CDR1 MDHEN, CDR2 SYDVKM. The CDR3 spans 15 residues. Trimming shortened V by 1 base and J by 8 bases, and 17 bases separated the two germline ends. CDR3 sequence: CASSLSGSLPEGYTF. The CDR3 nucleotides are TGTGCCAGCAGTTTATCCGGGTCTCTGCCAGAAGGCTACACCTTC.

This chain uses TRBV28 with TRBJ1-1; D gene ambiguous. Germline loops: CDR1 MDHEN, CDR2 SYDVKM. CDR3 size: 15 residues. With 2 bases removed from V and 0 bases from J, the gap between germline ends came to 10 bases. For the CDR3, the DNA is TGTGCCAGCAGTTTAGGCCCACTAATGAACACTGAAGCTTTCTTT. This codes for CASSLGPLMNTEAFF.

CDR3 in amino acids: CASSYWTDSNYGYTF. DNA of the CDR3: TGTGCCAGCAGTTACTGGACAGACTCTAACTATGGCTACACCTTC. V gene TRBV6-6 combines with J gene TRBJ1-2; D is possibly TRBD1 (6 bases). This CDR3 has 15 amino acids. Deletions cut 1 base from V and 0 bases from J, with 9 bases between. In germline, CDR1 is MNHNY, CDR2 SVGAGI (reference sequence).

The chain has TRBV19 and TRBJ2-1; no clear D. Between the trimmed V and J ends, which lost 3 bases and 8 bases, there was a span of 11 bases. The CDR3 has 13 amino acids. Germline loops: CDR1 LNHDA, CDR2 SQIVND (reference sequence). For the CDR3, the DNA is TGTGCCAGTAGTATCCAGGATTCCTATGAGCAGTTCTTC. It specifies CASSIQDSYEQFF. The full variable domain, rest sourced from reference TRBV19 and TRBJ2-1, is DGGITQSPKYLFRKEGQNVTLSCEQNLNHDAMYWYRQDPGQGLRLIYYSQIVNDFQKGDIAEGYSVSREKKESFPLTVTSAQKNPTAFYLCASSIQDSYEQFFGPGTRLTVL.

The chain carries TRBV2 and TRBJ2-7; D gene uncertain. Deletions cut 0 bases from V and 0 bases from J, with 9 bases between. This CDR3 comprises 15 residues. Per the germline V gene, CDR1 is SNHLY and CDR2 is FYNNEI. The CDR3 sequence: CASSEAELTSYEQYF. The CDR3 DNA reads TGTGCCAGCAGTGAAGCTGAGCTAACCTCCTACGAGCAGTACTTC.

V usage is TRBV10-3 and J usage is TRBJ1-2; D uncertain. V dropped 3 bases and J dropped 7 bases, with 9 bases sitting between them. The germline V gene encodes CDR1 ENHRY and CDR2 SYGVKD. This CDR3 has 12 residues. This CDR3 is CAISDRRGGYTF. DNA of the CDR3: TGTGCCATCAGTGACCGTCGGGGTGGCTACACCTTC.

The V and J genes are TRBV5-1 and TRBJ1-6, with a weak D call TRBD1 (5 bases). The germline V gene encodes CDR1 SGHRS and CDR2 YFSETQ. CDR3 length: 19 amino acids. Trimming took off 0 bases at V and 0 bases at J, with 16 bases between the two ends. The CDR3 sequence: CASSLEGLWSSSYNSPLHF. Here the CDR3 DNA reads TGCGCCAGCAGCTTGGAGGGACTTTGGTCGAGCTCCTATAATTCACCCCTCCACTTT.

The CDR3 spells CASSLGRVDYGYTF. In DNA, the CDR3 is TGTGCCAGCAGCTTAGGCCGGGTGGACTATGGCTACACCTTC. V and J are TRBV11-3 and TRBJ1-2; no reliable D call. The CDR3 loop spans 14 amino acids. The germline CDR1 and CDR2 sequences are SGHNT and YENEEA. Trimming removed 1 base from V and 3 bases from J, with 9 bases in between.

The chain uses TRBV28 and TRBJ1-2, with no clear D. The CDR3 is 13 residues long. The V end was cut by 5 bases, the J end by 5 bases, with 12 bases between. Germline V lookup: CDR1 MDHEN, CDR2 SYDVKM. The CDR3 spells CASSPRLVYGYTF. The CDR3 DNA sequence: TGTGCCAGCAGTCCTCGATTAGTATATGGCTACACCTTC.

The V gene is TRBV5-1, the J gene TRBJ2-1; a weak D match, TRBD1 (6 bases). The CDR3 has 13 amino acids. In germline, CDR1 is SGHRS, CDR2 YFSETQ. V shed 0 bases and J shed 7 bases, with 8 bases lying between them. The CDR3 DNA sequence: TGCGCCAGCAGCTTGGTTAGGGGGAATGAGCAGTTCTTC. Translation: CASSLVRGNEQFF. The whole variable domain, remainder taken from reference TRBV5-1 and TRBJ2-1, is KAGVTQTPRYLIKTRGQQVTLSCSPISGHRSVSWYQQTPGQGLQFLFEYFSETQRNKGNFPGRFSGRQFSNSRSEMNVSTLELGDSALYLCASSLVRGNEQFFGPGTRLTVL.

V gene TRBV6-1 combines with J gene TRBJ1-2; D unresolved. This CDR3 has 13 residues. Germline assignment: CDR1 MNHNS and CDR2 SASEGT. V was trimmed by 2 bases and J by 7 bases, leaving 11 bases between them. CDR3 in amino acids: CASSEYLGGGYTF. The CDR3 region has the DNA TGTGCCAGCAGTGAATACCTGGGAGGTGGCTACACCTTC.

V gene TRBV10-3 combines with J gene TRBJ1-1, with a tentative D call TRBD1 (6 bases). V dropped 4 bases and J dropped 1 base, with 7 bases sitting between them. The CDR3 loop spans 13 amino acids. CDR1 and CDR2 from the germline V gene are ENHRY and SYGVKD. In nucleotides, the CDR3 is TGTGCCATCAGTGGGACAGCGAACACTGAAGCTTTCTTT. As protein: CAISGTANTEAFF.

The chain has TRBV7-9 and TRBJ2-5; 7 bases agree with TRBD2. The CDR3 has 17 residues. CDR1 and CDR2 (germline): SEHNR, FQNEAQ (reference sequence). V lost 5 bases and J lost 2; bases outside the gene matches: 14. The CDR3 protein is CASSPPGLAENQETQYF. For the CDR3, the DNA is TGTGCCAGCAGCCCCCCAGGTCTAGCGGAGAATCAAGAGACCCAGTACTTC. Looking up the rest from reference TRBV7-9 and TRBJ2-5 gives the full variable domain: DTGVSQNPRHKITKRGQNVTFRCDPISEHNRLYWYRQTLGQGPEFLTYFQNEAQLEKSRLLSDRFSAERPKGSFSTLEIQRTEQGDSAMYLCASSPPGLAENQETQYFGPGTRLLVL.

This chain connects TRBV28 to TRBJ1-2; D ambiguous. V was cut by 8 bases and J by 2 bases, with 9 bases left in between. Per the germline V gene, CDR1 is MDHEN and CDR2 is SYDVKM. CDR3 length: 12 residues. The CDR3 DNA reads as TGTGCCAGCTTGAGAGCAAACTATGGCTACACCTTC. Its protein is CASLRANYGYTF.

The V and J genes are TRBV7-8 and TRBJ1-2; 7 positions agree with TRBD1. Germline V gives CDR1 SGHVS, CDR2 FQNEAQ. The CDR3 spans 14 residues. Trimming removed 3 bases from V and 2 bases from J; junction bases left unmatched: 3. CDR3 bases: TGTGCCAGCAGCTTTCCAGGGGGGAACTATGGCTACACCTTC. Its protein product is CASSFPGGNYGYTF.

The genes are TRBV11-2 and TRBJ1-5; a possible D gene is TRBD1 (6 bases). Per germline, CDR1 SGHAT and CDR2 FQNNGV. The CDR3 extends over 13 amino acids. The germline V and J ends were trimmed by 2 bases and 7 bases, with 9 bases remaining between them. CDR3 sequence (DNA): TGTGCCAGCAGCTTACAGCAGGGGCAGCCCCAGCATTTT. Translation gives CASSLQQGQPQHF.

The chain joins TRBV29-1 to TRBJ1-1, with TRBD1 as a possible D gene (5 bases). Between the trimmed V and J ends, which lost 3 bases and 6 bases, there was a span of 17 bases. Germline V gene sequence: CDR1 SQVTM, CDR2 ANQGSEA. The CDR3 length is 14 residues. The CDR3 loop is CSVDLQEGRPEAFF. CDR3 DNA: TGCAGCGTTGACCTACAGGAGGGTCGGCCTGAAGCTTTCTTT.

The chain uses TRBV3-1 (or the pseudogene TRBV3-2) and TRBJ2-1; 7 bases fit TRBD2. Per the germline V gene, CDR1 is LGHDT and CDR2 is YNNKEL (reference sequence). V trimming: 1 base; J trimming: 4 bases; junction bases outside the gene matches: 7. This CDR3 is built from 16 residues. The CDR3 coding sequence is TGTGCCAGCAGCCAAGCGATCAGCGGGGCATACAATGAGCAGTTCTTC. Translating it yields CASSQAISGAYNEQFF.

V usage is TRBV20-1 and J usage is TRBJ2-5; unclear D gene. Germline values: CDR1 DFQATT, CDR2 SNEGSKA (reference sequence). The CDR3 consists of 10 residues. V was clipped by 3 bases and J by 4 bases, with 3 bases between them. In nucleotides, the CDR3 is TGCAGTGCTAGCGGAGAGACCCAGTACTTC. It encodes CSASGETQYF.

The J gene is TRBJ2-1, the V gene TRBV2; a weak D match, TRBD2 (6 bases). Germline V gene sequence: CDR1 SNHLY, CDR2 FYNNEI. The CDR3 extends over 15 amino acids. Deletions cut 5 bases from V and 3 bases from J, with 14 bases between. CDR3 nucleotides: TGTGCCAGCAGTCAGGGACTCCCGATCTACAATGAGCAGTTCTTC. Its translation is CASSQGLPIYNEQFF.

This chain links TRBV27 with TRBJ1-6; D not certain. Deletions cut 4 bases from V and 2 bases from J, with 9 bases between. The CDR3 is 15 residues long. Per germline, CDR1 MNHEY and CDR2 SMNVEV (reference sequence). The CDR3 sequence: CASSSEFPYNSPLHF. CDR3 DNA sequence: TGTGCCAGCAGTTCGGAGTTTCCCTATAATTCACCCCTCCACTTT.